This paragraph covers one TCR beta chain sequence. Generated by immunoSEQ multiplex PCR, the TCRdb table keeps only in-frame clones and is missing some. The sample shows 120,000 or so clones, roughly 90% of them seen only once. This entry is derived from a study of control samples from healthy donors and cancer patients. Germline V gives CDR1 KGHSH, CDR2 LQKENI. Trimming left V 3 bases short and J 0 bases short, with 9 bases between. There are 14 residues in the CDR3. Sequenced sample: blood. This TCR was sampled from a man over 45 in good health. The chain employs TRBV18 and TRBJ2-7; no reliable D call. The CDR3 DNA sequence: TGTGCCAGCTCACCTTCGACCACCTCCTACGAGCAGTACTTC. It is translated as CASSPSTTSYEQYF.